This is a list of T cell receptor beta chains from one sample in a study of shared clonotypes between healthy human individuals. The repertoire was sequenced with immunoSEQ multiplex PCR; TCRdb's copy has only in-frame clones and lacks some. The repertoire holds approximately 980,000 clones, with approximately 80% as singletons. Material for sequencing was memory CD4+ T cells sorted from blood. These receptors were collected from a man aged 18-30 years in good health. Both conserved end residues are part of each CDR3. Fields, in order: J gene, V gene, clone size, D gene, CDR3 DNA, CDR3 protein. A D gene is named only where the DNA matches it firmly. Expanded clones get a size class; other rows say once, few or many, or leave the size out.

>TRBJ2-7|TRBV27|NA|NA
TGTGCCAGCAGTTTCCGCCTCCAGGGATACGAGCAGTACTTC
CASSFRLQGYEQYF
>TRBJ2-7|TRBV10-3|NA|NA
TGTGCCATCAGCCCAAGCTCCTACGAGCAGTACTTC
CAISPSSYEQYF
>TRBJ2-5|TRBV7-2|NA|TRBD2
TGTGCCAGCAGCTGGAGCGGGGCCCAAGAGACCCAGTACTTC
CASSWSGAQETQYF
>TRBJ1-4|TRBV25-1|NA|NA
TGTGCCAGCAGTGAGCCGGGAGGAAGGGAAAAACTGTTTTTT
CASSEPGGREKLFF
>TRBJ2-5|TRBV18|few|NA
TGTGCCAGCTCACCGGGCTCGACAGGAGAGACCCAGTACTTC
CASSPGSTGETQYF
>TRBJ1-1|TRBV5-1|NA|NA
TGCGCCAGCAGCTTGGAACGGGCTATTAACACTGAAGCTTTCTTT
CASSLERAINTEAFF
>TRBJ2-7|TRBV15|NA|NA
TGTGCCACCAGCAGAGAGAAGGGACTCACCTACGAGCAGTACTTC
CATSREKGLTYEQYF
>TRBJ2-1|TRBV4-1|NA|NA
TGCGCCAGCAGCCAAGGGGTTCAGGGGTCAATCAATGAGCAGTTCTTC
CASSQGVQGSINEQFF
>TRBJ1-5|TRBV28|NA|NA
TGTGCCAGCAGGAGAGACGGAAATCAGCCCCAGCATTTT
CASRRDGNQPQHF
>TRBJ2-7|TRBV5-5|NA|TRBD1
TGTGCCAGCAGCTTAGGACAGGGGCCCGAGCAGTACTTC
CASSLGQGPEQYF